Below, 8 T cell receptor beta chains from the same sample are listed, as sequenced in a study of T cells in Graves' hyperthyroidism and ophthalmopathy. Amplification of TCR beta CDR3 regions used RNA as the template. HTBI primers were used for first-round RT-PCR of the TCR CDR3. TCRdb re-analysed the multiplex PCR reads in MiXCR, keeping a single row per CDR3 protein. Of approximately 400,000 distinct CDR3 sequences listed, about a sixth are singletons. Sequencing was done on a sample of blood. All receptors derive from a woman aged 18-29 years with Graves' hyperthyroidism.

This clonotype came up a few times. V is TRBV28 and J is TRBJ2-7; 9 bases are shared with TRBD2. This CDR3 is built from 15 residues. J gave up 4 bases and V 2 bases, and 6 bases lay outside the gene matches. Germline loops: CDR1 MDHEN, CDR2 SYDVKM. The CDR3 reads CASSLIAGGLYEQYF. The CDR3 DNA sequence: TGTGCCAGCAGTTTAATTGCGGGAGGGCTGTACGAGCAGTACTTC.

The V and J genes are TRBV28 and TRBJ1-2; D may be TRBD1 (6 bases). CDR3 length: 20 residues. Trimming took off 2 bases at V and 3 bases at J, with 28 bases between the two ends. The germline gives CDR1 MDHEN, CDR2 SYDVKM. CDR3 sequence (DNA): TGTGCCAGCAGTTTACAAGTCGAATTGCGACCCGGTGGGGGCGACTATGGCTACACCTTC. Amino acid sequence: CASSLQVELRPGGGDYGYTF.

This clonotype was seen ten or more times. CDR3 nucleotides: TGTGCCAGTAGTATATTCAGGAGTGAGACTGAAGCTTTCTTT. Its protein is CASSIFRSETEAFF. The chain combines TRBV19 with TRBJ1-1, with no clear D. The length of the CDR3 is 14 residues. With 2 bases removed from V and 5 bases from J, the gap between germline ends came to 12 bases. From germline, CDR1 is LNHDA and CDR2 SQIVND (reference sequence).

As to this clonotype: A much larger clonotype is one base distant, so this may be a read error. V and J are TRBV10-3 and TRBJ2-7; the match to TRBD1 covers 7 bases. Germline assignment: CDR1 ENHRY and CDR2 SYGVKD. This CDR3 is 14 amino acids long. The DNA for the CDR3 is TGTGCCATCAATCCAACCGGGACAGCCTACGGGCAGTACTTC. It translates to CAINPTGTAYGQYF.

This clonotype has a count of ten or more. The chain employs TRBV3-1 and TRBJ1-3; no clear D. The CDR3 loop spans 15 amino acids. Trimming took 4 bases from V and 1 from J, leaving 11 bases between them. Germline V gene data show CDR1 as LGHDT and CDR2 as YNNKEL (reference sequence). DNA for the CDR3: TGTGCCAGCAGCCGCACTGGAGCATCTGGAAACACCATATATTTT. Translating gives CASSRTGASGNTIYF.

In this sample, this clonotype turned up many times. The rearrangement uses TRBV12-3 or TRBV12-4 and TRBJ1-2; D call uncertain. The CDR3 totals 11 residues. V was clipped by 4 bases and J by 6 bases, with 6 bases between them. The CDR3 reads CASSSMDGYTF. Here the CDR3 DNA reads TGTGCCAGCAGTTCTATGGATGGCTACACCTTC.

The chain joins TRBV2 to TRBJ1-5; no clear D gene. Trimming pared 4 bases from V and 1 base from J, leaving 5 bases between. The CDR3 is made up of 13 amino acids. The germline V gene encodes CDR1 SNHLY and CDR2 FYNNEI. The CDR3 loop is CASSGHSNQPQHF. Written as DNA, the CDR3 is TGTGCCAGCAGTGGACACAGCAATCAGCCCCAGCATTTT. The complete variable domain, with remaining parts taken from reference TRBV2 and TRBJ1-5, reads EPEVTQTPSHQVTQMGQEVILRCVPISNHLYFYWYRQILGQKVEFLVSFYNNEISEKSEIFDDQFSVERPDGSNFTLKIRSTKLEDSAMYFCASSGHSNQPQHFGDGTRLSIL.

This clonotype was observed many times. The chain combines TRBV6-1 with TRBJ2-1; 11 bases match TRBD2. CDR1 is MNHNS and CDR2 is SASEGT in the germline V gene. J lost 5 bases, V lost 6 bases, and 9 bases had no gene match. The CDR3 totals 16 residues. Here the CDR3 reads CASRNSGRATHNEQFF. In DNA form, the CDR3 reads TGTGCCAGCAGGAATAGCGGGAGGGCGACGCACAATGAGCAGTTCTTC.